These 25 T cell receptor beta chains share one sample of origin, sequenced in a study of Ad26.COV2.S vaccination and SARS-CoV-2 variants. The data were produced by immunoSEQ multiplex PCR, yet TCRdb's version contains in-frame clones alone and is incomplete. This table holds 400,000 or so clones, about 88% found once. Treatment described: 15 to 20 received Ad26.COV2.S at low or high dose, single or two shots; about 5 received placebo; per-sample allocation not given. Sample collection was performed on day 63 after the first vaccine or placebo injection. Sequenced here: peripheral blood, sampled in a trial of Ad26.COV2.S vaccine versus placebo. Every receptor here comes from a person aged 18 to 59 who received the Ad26.COV2.S COVID-19 vaccine or a placebo.

This rearrangement joins TRBV5-6 to TRBJ2-1, with D possibly being TRBD1 or TRBD2 (5 bases each). The CDR3 is made up of 16 amino acids. V lost 4 bases to trimming and J lost 0 bases, with 14 bases between them. CDR1 is SGHDT and CDR2 is YYEEEE in the germline V gene. CDR3: CASSNTWGSSYNEQFF. In DNA, the CDR3 is TGTGCCAGCAGCAACACGTGGGGGAGCTCCTACAATGAGCAGTTCTTC.

CDR3 in DNA: TGTGCCAGCAGCTTAGATGGAAGGGTTACGTGCGAGCAGTACTTC. Encoded protein: CASSLDGRVTCEQYF. The chain carries TRBV11-3 and TRBJ2-7; D gene uncertain. This CDR3 comprises 15 residues. Germline CDR1 SGHNT, CDR2 YENEEA. V was pared by 0 bases and J by 6 bases, with 15 bases between. Drawing the rest from reference TRBV11-3 and TRBJ2-7, the complete variable domain is EAGVVQSPRYKIIEKKQPVAFWCNPISGHNTLYWYLQNLGQGPELLIRYENEEAVDDSQLPKDRFSAERLKGVDSTLKIQPAELGDSAVYLCASSLDGRVTCEQYFGPGTRLTVT.

The chain has TRBV9 and TRBJ2-1, with TRBD1 matching 9 bases. The CDR3 extends over 14 amino acids. Trimming at V came to 6 bases and at J to 8 bases, leaving 9 bases not matched to a gene. Looked up from germline, CDR1 is SGDLS and CDR2 is YYNGEE. As DNA, the CDR3 is TGTGCCAGCAAACCGGGACAGGGCACGGATGAGCAGTTCTTC. This encodes CASKPGQGTDEQFF.

As to this clone: Other DNA sequences in the sample encode the same CDR3. The gene calls are TRBV5-1 and TRBJ2-1; D is possibly TRBD1 (5 bases). The CDR3 length is 13 residues. V shed 0 bases and J shed 7 bases, with 8 bases lying between them. Germline lookup yields CDR1 SGHRS and CDR2 YFSETQ. CDR3 DNA sequence: TGCGCCAGCAGCTTGGGTCAGGGAAATGAGCAGTTCTTC. Residues: CASSLGQGNEQFF.

The chain employs TRBV9 and TRBJ1-1; D call uncertain. This CDR3 is 14 amino acids long. V gave up 0 bases and J gave up 6 bases, with 12 bases separating them. Germline CDR1 reads SGDLS; CDR2 reads YYNGEE. CDR3 loop: CASSVGILISEAFF. DNA for the CDR3: TGTGCCAGCAGCGTAGGTATTTTGATTTCTGAAGCTTTCTTT.

Of note for this clone: This sample also contains other DNA sequences that code for the same CDR3. The J gene is TRBJ1-1, the V gene TRBV3-1 (or the pseudogene TRBV3-2); 9 bases match TRBD1. Germline V lookup: CDR1 LGHDT, CDR2 YNNKEL (reference sequence). V lost 2 bases and J lost 4; bases outside the gene matches: 5. The CDR3 loop spans 15 amino acids. In DNA, the CDR3 is TGTGCCAGCAGCCAACCCAGACAGGGGGGCACTGAAGCTTTCTTT. Its protein is CASSQPRQGGTEAFF.

The chain employs TRBV29-1 and TRBJ1-2; D remains unclear. The germline gives CDR1 SQVTM, CDR2 ANQGSEA. V was pared by 6 bases and J by 5 bases, with 13 bases between. This CDR3 spans 12 amino acids. The CDR3 is CSVPDASYGYTF. In nucleotides, the CDR3 is TGCAGCGTACCTGACGCAAGTTATGGCTACACCTTC. Based on the CDR3 plus reference TRBV29-1 and TRBJ1-2, the full variable domain is SAVISQKPSRDICQRGTSLTIQCQVDSQVTMMFWYRQQPGQSLTLIATANQGSEATYESGFVIDKFPISRPNLTFSTLTVSNMSPEDSSIYLCSVPDASYGYTFGSGTRLTVV.

The chain recombines TRBV3-1 (or the pseudogene TRBV3-2) with TRBJ2-1, with TRBD1 matching 9 bases. Losses at the gene ends were 3 bases for V and 2 bases for J; bases not matched to a gene: 5. CDR1 is LGHDT and CDR2 is YNNKEL in the germline V gene (reference sequence). This CDR3 spans 16 amino acids. CDR3 in DNA: TGTGCCAGCAGCCACACCGGGACAGGGCCCTACAATGAGCAGTTCTTC. Residues: CASSHTGTGPYNEQFF.

V usage is TRBV10-3 and J usage is TRBJ1-1; maybe TRBD1 (5 bases). Deletions cut 7 bases from V and 2 bases from J, with 14 bases between. Germline CDR1 is ENHRY and CDR2 is SYGVKD. This CDR3 comprises 14 residues. Here the CDR3 DNA reads TGTGCCATCAATTCCGGGACCCCTAACACTGAAGCTTTCTTT. Translation gives CAINSGTPNTEAFF.

The rearrangement links TRBV10-3 to TRBJ1-1, with 9 bases that match TRBD1. This CDR3 is 15 amino acids long. Trimming cost V 3 bases and J 1 base; bases outside gene matches: 3. Germline loops: CDR1 ENHRY, CDR2 SYGVKD. DNA for the CDR3: TGTGCCATCAGTGACCCGGGACAGGGGAACACTGAAGCTTTCTTT. It yields the protein CAISDPGQGNTEAFF.

The chain employs TRBV19 and TRBJ2-3; TRBD1 aligns across 7 bases. This CDR3 comprises 12 residues. The germline CDR1 and CDR2 sequences are LNHDA and SQIVND (reference sequence). V gave up 5 bases and J gave up 8 bases; unmatched junction bases: 4. The CDR3 here is CASSPGDSTQYF. The CDR3 region has the DNA TGTGCCAGTAGTCCAGGGGACAGTACGCAGTATTTT. Variable domain in full (rest from reference TRBV19 and TRBJ2-3): DGGITQSPKYLFRKEGQNVTLSCEQNLNHDAMYWYRQDPGQGLRLIYYSQIVNDFQKGDIAEGYSVSREKKESFPLTVTSAQKNPTAFYLCASSPGDSTQYFGPGTRLTVL.

Turning to this clone: This sample also contains other DNA sequences that code for the same CDR3. This chain uses TRBV5-1 with TRBJ1-1; no clear D. This CDR3 is 13 amino acids long. The germline V gene encodes CDR1 SGHRS and CDR2 YFSETQ. The ends were cut back, 3 bases at V and 1 base at J, with 7 bases in the middle. Here the CDR3 reads CASSSLGNTEAFF. The DNA of the CDR3 is TGCGCCAGCAGCTCCCTCGGGAACACTGAAGCTTTCTTT.

V and J are TRBV9 and TRBJ1-4; the match to TRBD1 covers 8 bases. Germline CDR1 and CDR2: SGDLS and YYNGEE. V lost 3 bases and J lost 7; bases outside the gene matches: 11. The CDR3 has 16 amino acids. CDR3 loop: CASSGRRTGSGEKLFF. Written as DNA, the CDR3 is TGTGCCAGCAGCGGAAGACGGACAGGGTCGGGTGAAAAACTGTTTTTT.

The genes are TRBV12-3 or TRBV12-4 and TRBJ2-5; D is unclear. V was trimmed by 1 base and J by 4 bases, leaving 7 bases between them. The CDR3 runs to 13 residues. The CDR3, as DNA: TGTGCCAGCAGTTTAGAGGATGGAGAGACCCAGTACTTC. The encoded protein is CASSLEDGETQYF.

The V gene is TRBV23-1, the J gene TRBJ2-1; TRBD1 is a possible D gene (5 bases). TRBV23-1 is annotated as an ORF whose role is uncertain. Trimming left V 0 bases short and J 7 bases short, with 19 bases between. The CDR3 covers 17 residues. The CDR3: CASSQSRGHNSGNEQFF. The CDR3 DNA follows: TGCGCCAGCAGTCAATCTCGAGGACACAACTCAGGGAATGAGCAGTTCTTC.

This clone was recorded once. The chain carries TRBV18 and TRBJ2-2; 8 bases map to TRBD1. Germline CDR1 is KGHSH and CDR2 is LQKENI. CDR3 size: 15 residues. The V segment lost 6 bases and the J segment 4 bases; nucleotides outside the gene matches: 7. In DNA form, the CDR3 reads TGTGCCAGCTCGATTGGACAGGGAAGCACCGGGGAGCTGTTTTTT. It encodes CASSIGQGSTGELFF. The full variable domain, with the rest looked up from reference TRBV18 and TRBJ2-2, is NAGVMQNPRHLVRRRGQEARLRCSPMKGHSHVYWYRQLPEEGLKFMVYLQKENIIDESGMPKERFSAEFPKEGPSILRIQQVVRGDSAAYFCASSIGQGSTGELFFGEGSRLTVL.

This chain links TRBV7-9 with TRBJ1-6; D is possibly TRBD1 (5 bases). Trimming took 5 bases from V and 2 from J, leaving 16 bases between them. The CDR3 totals 17 residues. Germline CDR1 is SEHNR and CDR2 is FQNEAQ (reference sequence). CDR3 sequence: CASSGGGGAAYNSPLHF. The CDR3 DNA follows: TGTGCCAGCAGCGGGGGAGGAGGGGCGGCCTATAATTCACCCCTCCACTTT.

V is TRBV19 and J is TRBJ2-3, with D possibly TRBD1 on 6 matching bases. Germline loops: CDR1 LNHDA, CDR2 SQIVND (reference sequence). V lost 5 bases and J lost 5, with 14 bases in between. The length of the CDR3 is 14 residues. CDR3 DNA: TGTGCCAGTAGTCCCCAGGGGAATATAGATACGCAGTATTTT. It specifies CASSPQGNIDTQYF.

This rearrangement joins TRBV2 to TRBJ1-4; the D gene is possibly TRBD1 (5 bases). With 10 bases removed from V and 8 bases from J, the gap between germline ends came to 17 bases. The CDR3 sequence is 13 residues long. Germline V gene data show CDR1 as SNHLY and CDR2 as FYNNEI. The CDR3 spells CATAMGPEEKLFF. CDR3 in DNA: TGTGCCACCGCCATGGGACCCGAGGAAAAACTGTTTTTT. The whole variable domain, remainder taken from reference TRBV2 and TRBJ1-4, is EPEVTQTPSHQVTQMGQEVILRCVPISNHLYFYWYRQILGQKVEFLVSFYNNEISEKSEIFDDQFSVERPDGSNFTLKIRSTKLEDSAMYFCATAMGPEEKLFFGSGTQLSVL.

The rearrangement links TRBV12-3 or TRBV12-4 to TRBJ2-3, with no clear D. V was trimmed by 7 bases and J by 4 bases, leaving 9 bases between them. The CDR3 is made up of 12 amino acids. This CDR3 reads CASTYRSDTQYF. DNA of the CDR3: TGTGCCAGCACATATAGGTCAGATACGCAGTATTTT.

This rearrangement joins TRBV10-2 to TRBJ1-1; 7 positions agree with TRBD1. Per the germline V gene, CDR1 is WSHSY and CDR2 is SAAADI. After removal of 6 bases from V and 2 bases from J, the junction contained 3 bases not matched to a gene. CDR3 length: 13 amino acids. CDR3: CASRGQINTEAFF. The CDR3 bases are TGCGCCAGCAGGGGACAGATTAACACTGAAGCTTTCTTT.

The chain links TRBV19 to TRBJ2-3; the match to TRBD1 covers 8 bases. With V trimmed by 2 bases and J by 6 bases, 10 bases remained unmatched. CDR1 and CDR2 (germline): LNHDA, SQIVND (reference sequence). The CDR3 runs to 16 residues. The CDR3 reads CASSISAGGGSDTQYF. DNA of the CDR3: TGTGCCAGTAGTATAAGTGCAGGGGGCGGTTCGGATACGCAGTATTTT. The full variable domain, in which reference TRBV19 and TRBJ2-3 provide the parts outside the CDR3, is DGGITQSPKYLFRKEGQNVTLSCEQNLNHDAMYWYRQDPGQGLRLIYYSQIVNDFQKGDIAEGYSVSREKKESFPLTVTSAQKNPTAFYLCASSISAGGGSDTQYFGPGTRLTVL.

This clone was counted between two and nine times. The rearrangement uses TRBV2 and TRBJ2-7; maybe TRBD2 (7 bases). CDR1 SNHLY and CDR2 FYNNEI come from the germline V gene. V lost 10 bases and J 1 base, leaving 23 bases between the germline ends. The CDR3 runs to 16 residues. The CDR3 reads CATRGAASFRSYEQYF. As DNA, the CDR3 is TGTGCCACTCGGGGGGCCGCTAGCTTTAGGTCCTACGAGCAGTACTTC.

The genes are TRBV11-2 and TRBJ2-2, with a tentative D call TRBD2 (5 bases). Germline V lookup: CDR1 SGHAT, CDR2 FQNNGV. Trimming removed 6 bases at V and 1 base at J, with 12 bases between. The CDR3 has 15 amino acids. CDR3 region: CASRFFEGNTGELFF. CDR3 DNA sequence: TGTGCCAGCAGATTTTTTGAGGGGAACACCGGGGAGCTGTTTTTT. Full variable domain (rest looked up from reference TRBV11-2 and TRBJ2-2): EAGVAQSPRYKIIEKRQSVAFWCNPISGHATLYWYQQILGQGPKLLIQFQNNGVVDDSQLPKDRFSAERLKGVDSTLKIQPAKLEDSAVYLCASRFFEGNTGELFFGEGSRLTVL.

V is TRBV7-9 and J is TRBJ2-2, with 7 nucleotides matching TRBD1. Trimming removed 3 bases from V and 5 bases from J; junction bases left unmatched: 3. CDR3 size: 14 residues. Germline V gene lookup returns CDR1 SEHNR and CDR2 FQNEAQ (reference sequence). CDR3 in amino acids: CASSFIRGTGELFF. The CDR3 nucleotides read TGTGCCAGCAGCTTTATCAGGGGGACCGGGGAGCTGTTTTTT.